What follows is one TCR beta chain and its context. Its target is unknown. This entry belongs to a study of cytotoxic CD8 clonotypes in ibrutinib-treated CLL. Background on the study: Sequenced samples delivered averages of around 260,000 productive templates and 94,082 productive rearrangements. General observations from the study: At baseline, clonality was higher than in age-matched healthy donors and correlated with CD8+ counts. Sustained-remission patients were sampled at different times than progressing patients were. There were few public clonotypes, and on treatment they contracted or stayed stable.

TCRdb's table, derived via immunoSEQ multiplex PCR, lists solely in-frame clones and lacks some. The sample comprises around 310,000 clones, roughly 80% of which are singletons, and over 5% rests with the top ten. There are 18 residues in the CDR3. The junction had 13 bases not matched to a gene; V was cut back by 0 bases and J by 4 bases. In germline, CDR1 is LGHNA, CDR2 YSLEER. V usage is TRBV4-3 and J usage is TRBJ2-7; 9 bases map to TRBD1. This TCR was sampled from a human donor with chronic lymphocytic leukemia. Sequenced here: PBMCs, sampled before ibrutinib treatment. The CDR3 spells CASSQEVGGTGSLYEQYF. Written as DNA, the CDR3 is TGCGCCAGCAGCCAAGAAGTGGGAGGGACAGGGAGTTTGTACGAGCAGTACTTC.